Below, one TCR beta chain is given with its context. Its antigen is currently unknown. The sample originates from a study of beta chain features in type 1 diabetes. Study at large: The patients were much like the healthy donors in age, gender and cell yields.

CD45RO/CCR7/CD25/CD127/CD95/CD27 separated CD4+ naive, central memory, regulatory and stem cell-like memory cells by sorting. Sorted populations were all over 98% pure. The CDR3 length is 13 residues. V gave up 6 bases and J gave up 0 bases, with 9 bases separating them. The germline V gene encodes CDR1 SGHRS and CDR2 YFSETQ. Study-level findings and limits: cDNA-based reads could over-represent cells with high TCR expression. Significant though moderate, a shortening of TCRB CDR3s appeared in all four CD4+ subsets of Type 1 diabetes patients.

Every bit of the isolated RNA underwent reverse transcription, so sequencing read expressed TCRB transcripts. The method was immunoSEQ multiplex PCR; TCRdb's version includes in-frame clones alone and lacks a portion of them. The sample has over 150,000 clones; approximately 8% are singletons. The chain is built from TRBV5-1 and TRBJ1-2; D is unresolved. The sequence derives from a woman aged 40 to 50 with type 1 diabetes. The sample comprised central memory CD4+ T cells from blood. CDR3 sequence: CASNEGTNYGYTF. Here the CDR3 DNA reads TGCGCCAGCAATGAGGGTACTAACTATGGCTACACCTTC. Full variable domain (missing parts from reference TRBV5-1 and TRBJ1-2): KAGVTQTPRYLIKTRGQQVTLSCSPISGHRSVSWYQQTPGQGLQFLFEYFSETQRNKGNFPGRFSGRQFSNSRSEMNVSTLELGDSALYLCASNEGTNYGYTFGSGTRLTVV.